These T cell receptor beta chains were read from a single sample in a study of CD8+ T cells in alopecia areata. The protocol was immunoSEQ multiplex PCR, while the TCRdb copy is restricted to in-frame clones and leaves out a portion. The data show 200,000 to 250,000 clones, roughly three fifths seen once. This specimen was CD4+ T cells sorted from blood, taken at week 44, from a patient treated with tofacitinib. The source is a human donor with alopecia areata. CDR3s include the opening cysteine and the closing phenylalanine or tryptophan. The D gene is left open where the match is weak. Clone size, where shown, is once, few, many, or a class for clones that have expanded.

D gene	V gene	clone size	J gene	CDR3 protein	CDR3 DNA
.	TRBV2	few	TRBJ2-5	CASSERRLQETQYF	TGTGCCAGCAGTGAACGGCGTCTTCAAGAGACCCAGTACTTC
TRBD2	TRBV7-9	.	TRBJ2-3	CASSVRLAGGSDTQYF	TGTGCCAGCAGCGTACGACTAGCGGGGGGGTCAGATACGCAGTATTTT
.	TRBV5-1	few	TRBJ1-1	CASSYREMNTEAFF	TGCGCCAGCAGCTACAGGGAAATGAACACTGAAGCTTTCTTT
TRBD1	TRBV9	.	TRBJ2-1	CASSGTGTGNEQFF	TGTGCCAGCAGCGGGACAGGGACGGGCAATGAGCAGTTCTTC
.	TRBV5-1	few	TRBJ2-2	CASSLKQGANTGELFF	TGCGCCAGCAGCTTAAAACAGGGCGCGAACACCGGGGAGCTGTTTTTT
TRBD1	TRBV5-1	.	TRBJ2-2	CASTRTGPNTGELFF	TGCGCCAGCACCAGGACAGGGCCGAACACCGGGGAGCTGTTTTTT
.	TRBV29-1	few	TRBJ1-2	CSVDGGTYTF	TGCAGCGTCGACGGGGGGACATACACCTTC
.	TRBV15	few	TRBJ1-5	CATSRDWSEPQHF	TGTGCCACCAGCAGAGATTGGTCGGAGCCCCAGCATTTT
.	TRBV30	.	TRBJ1-1	CAWSVGLNTEAFF	TGTGCCTGGAGTGTAGGCCTGAACACTGAAGCTTTCTTT
.	TRBV4-3	.	TRBJ1-2	CASSQETRSYGYTF	TGCGCCAGCAGCCAAGAAACGAGAAGCTATGGCTACACCTTC
.	TRBV6-5	.	TRBJ1-5	CATGLVAHQPQHF	TGTGCCACCGGACTCGTAGCGCATCAGCCCCAGCATTTT
.	TRBV7-2	.	TRBJ1-6	CASSLAGHNSPLHF	TGTGCCAGCAGCTTAGCGGGGCATAATTCACCCCTCCACTTT
.	TRBV11-2	few	TRBJ2-5	CASSYRDQDGTQYF	TGTGCCAGCAGCTACCGGGACCAGGATGGGACCCAGTACTTC
.	TRBV30	.	TRBJ1-6	CAWRSGSPLHF	TGTGCCTGGAGATCCGGTTCACCCCTCCACTTT
TRBD2	TRBV5-1	.	TRBJ2-1	CASSFSGSPYNEQFF	TGCGCCAGCAGCTTTAGCGGGAGTCCCTACAATGAGCAGTTCTTC
TRBD2	TRBV4-2	few	TRBJ2-1	CASSQEGGAGGTYNEQFF	TGTGCCAGCAGCCAAGAAGGTGGGGCGGGGGGCACCTACAATGAGCAGTTCTTC
.	TRBV10-1	few	TRBJ2-3	CASSVGTDTQYF	TGCGCCAGCAGTGTTGGCACAGATACGCAGTATTTT
TRBD2	TRBV2	.	TRBJ2-3	CASSDSPGLGTDTQYF	TGTGCCAGCAGTGACTCGCCGGGACTAGGCACAGATACGCAGTATTTT
.	TRBV6-5	once	TRBJ1-1	CASSYSIVNTEAFF	TGTGCCAGCAGTTACTCGATAGTCAACACTGAAGCTTTCTTT
TRBD2	TRBV18	few	TRBJ2-1	CASSPPSGRGNEQFF	TGTGCCAGCTCACCACCGTCGGGGAGGGGCAATGAGCAGTTCTTC
.	TRBV11-2	.	TRBJ1-2	CASSLAPKGPSRSGYTF	TGTGCCAGCAGCTTAGCGCCGAAAGGGCCTTCGCGTAGTGGCTACACCTTC
.	TRBV4-3	.	TRBJ2-7	CASSQGLRGGPYEQYF	TGCGCCAGCAGCCAAGGGTTGAGGGGGGGCCCCTACGAGCAGTACTTC
.	TRBV4-3	.	TRBJ2-5	CASSQDEGETQYF	TGCGCCAGCAGCCAAGACGAGGGGGAGACCCAGTACTTC
.	TRBV30	.	TRBJ1-2	CAWRDRSYGYTF	TGTGCCTGGAGAGACCGAAGCTATGGCTACACCTTC
TRBD1	TRBV9	.	TRBJ2-2	CASSAGQGYTGELFF	TGTGCCAGCAGTGCGGGACAGGGGTACACCGGGGAGCTGTTTTTT
.	TRBV29-1	.	TRBJ2-5	CSVGLVSPETQYF	TGCAGCGTTGGTCTGGTTAGCCCAGAGACCCAGTACTTC
.	TRBV4-3	few	TRBJ2-2	CASSQDIGELFF	TGCGCCAGCAGCCAAGATATCGGGGAGCTGTTTTTT
.	TRBV4-3	.	TRBJ1-6	CASSQDFRGSPLHF	TGCGCCAGCAGCCAAGATTTCAGGGGTTCACCCCTCCACTTT
TRBD1	TRBV11-3	few	TRBJ2-7	CASSLETGQGSYEQYF	TGTGCCAGCAGCCTAGAAACGGGACAGGGTTCCTACGAGCAGTACTTC
.	TRBV7-2	.	TRBJ1-2	CASTVSHGGGYTF	TGTGCCAGCACCGTCTCTCACGGTGGGGGCTACACCTTC
.	TRBV4-1	.	TRBJ2-4	CASSQDFFQYF	TGCGCCAGCAGCCAAGATTTTTTTCAGTACTTC
TRBD1	TRBV29-1	.	TRBJ2-2	CSVANRGRDTGELFF	TGCAGCGTAGCCAACAGGGGGCGAGACACCGGGGAGCTGTTTTTT
.	TRBV6-5	.	TRBJ1-5	CASSSDYMRPQHF	TGTGCCAGCAGTTCGGACTATATGCGGCCCCAGCATTTT
.	TRBV30	.	TRBJ2-7	CAWSRRQSSYEQYF	TGTGCCTGGAGTCGTCGACAGTCCTCCTACGAGCAGTACTTC
.	TRBV30	.	TRBJ1-2	CAWSVSGGYTF	TGTGCCTGGAGTGTTTCCGGTGGCTACACCTTC
TRBD1	TRBV2	few	TRBJ2-3	CASSDSRTGGDRDTQYF	TGTGCCAGCAGTGATTCGAGGACAGGGGGCGACCGGGATACGCAGTATTTT
.	TRBV15	.	TRBJ1-5	CATSTAVNQPQHF	TGTGCCACCAGCACGGCAGTTAATCAGCCCCAGCATTTT
TRBD1	TRBV11-3	once	TRBJ1-2	CASSRGRGHYGYTF	TGTGCCAGCAGCAGAGGGAGGGGGCACTATGGCTACACCTTC
.	TRBV2	.	TRBJ2-3	CASSDVGGQDTQYF	TGTGCCAGCAGTGATGTGGGGGGCCAAGATACGCAGTATTTT
.	TRBV14	once	TRBJ1-6	CASSNTHGGGNSPLHF	TGTGCCAGCAGCAATACGCACGGCGGGGGTAATTCACCCCTCCACTTT
.	TRBV9	many	TRBJ1-1	CASSPALGGLNTEAFF	TGTGCCAGCAGCCCCGCACTGGGTGGCCTGAACACTGAAGCTTTCTTT
.	TRBV5-1	.	TRBJ1-4	CASSLAAGATNEKLFF	TGCGCCAGCAGCTTGGCCGCCGGGGCAACTAATGAAAAACTGTTTTTT
.	TRBV7-2	.	TRBJ2-5	CASSLAPGQETQYF	TGTGCCAGCAGCCTAGCCCCGGGGCAAGAGACCCAGTACTTC
TRBD1	TRBV6-4	few	TRBJ1-2	CASSPDRGLSYGYTF	TGTGCCAGCAGTCCGGACAGGGGGCTCAGCTATGGCTACACCTTC
TRBD1	TRBV9	few	TRBJ1-6	CASSPGTGNSPLHF	TGTGCCAGCAGCCCTGGGACAGGGAATTCACCCCTCCACTTT
.	TRBV20-1	few	TRBJ1-1	CSARWFTEAFF	TGCAGTGCTAGATGGTTCACTGAAGCTTTCTTT
.	TRBV5-6	.	TRBJ2-5	CASSLAGSGETQYF	TGTGCCAGCAGCTTGGCAGGGTCTGGAGAGACCCAGTACTTC
.	TRBV5-1	.	TRBJ1-1	CASSWQGGTEAFF	TGCGCCAGCAGCTGGCAGGGTGGCACTGAAGCTTTCTTT
TRBD1	TRBV7-3	few	TRBJ1-2	CASSPSTGSYGYTF	TGTGCCAGCAGCCCTTCGACAGGGTCCTATGGCTACACCTTC
TRBD2	TRBV29-1	.	TRBJ2-1	CSLAGGSHNEQFF	TGCAGCCTCGCGGGGGGGAGCCACAATGAGCAGTTCTTC
.	TRBV30	.	TRBJ2-7	CAWSVRDWSGGALGYEQYF	TGTGCCTGGAGTGTACGGGACTGGTCGGGGGGCGCCCTGGGGTACGAGCAGTACTTC
.	TRBV15	.	TRBJ1-2	CATSRDTRAAMTYGYTF	TGTGCCACCAGCAGAGATACGAGGGCCGCTATGACCTATGGCTACACCTTC